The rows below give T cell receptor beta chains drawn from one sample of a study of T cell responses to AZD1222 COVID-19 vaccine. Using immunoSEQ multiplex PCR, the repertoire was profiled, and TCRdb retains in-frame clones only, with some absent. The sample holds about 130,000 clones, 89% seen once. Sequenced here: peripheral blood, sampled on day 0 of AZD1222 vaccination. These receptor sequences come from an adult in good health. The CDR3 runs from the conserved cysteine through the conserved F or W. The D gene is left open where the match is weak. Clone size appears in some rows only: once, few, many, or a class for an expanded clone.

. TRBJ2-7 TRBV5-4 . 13 CASSAGTPYEQYF TGTGCCAGCAGCGCCGGGACACCCTACGAGCAGTACTTC
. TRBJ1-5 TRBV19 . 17 CASSIDRLGQTNQPQHF TGTGCCAGTAGTATAGACAGGTTAGGGCAGACTAATCAGCCCCAGCATTTT
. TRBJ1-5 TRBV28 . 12 CASSLRDQPQHF TGTGCCAGCAGTTTAAGGGATCAGCCCCAGCATTTT
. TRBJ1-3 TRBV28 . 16 CASSLYGLRGWEPIYF TGTGCCAGCAGTTTATATGGTCTTCGGGGGTGGGAGCCCATATATTTT
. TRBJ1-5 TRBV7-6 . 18 CASSLAPAGRFSNQPQHF TGTGCCAGCAGCTTAGCGCCGGCGGGGCGGTTTAGCAATCAGCCCCAGCATTTT
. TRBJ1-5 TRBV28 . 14 CASGTTNSNQPQHF TGTGCCAGCGGGACGACCAATAGCAATCAGCCCCAGCATTTT
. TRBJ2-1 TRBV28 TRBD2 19 CASSLRTSGRGYLSNEQFF TGTGCCAGCAGTCTTCGGACTAGCGGGCGGGGGTATCTGTCGAATGAGCAGTTCTTC
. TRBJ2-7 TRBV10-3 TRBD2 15 CAISESGGERGEQYF TGTGCCATCAGTGAGTCAGGAGGGGAGCGGGGCGAGCAGTACTTC
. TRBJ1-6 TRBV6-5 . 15 CASSFYGTGDSPLHF TGTGCCAGCAGTTTCTATGGGACTGGGGATTCACCCCTCCACTTT
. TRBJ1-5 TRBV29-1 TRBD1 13 CSVPHRGHQPQHF TGCAGCGTTCCCCACAGGGGGCATCAGCCCCAGCATTTT
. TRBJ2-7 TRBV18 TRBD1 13 CASSLTGGYEQYF TGTGCCAGCTCACTTACAGGGGGCTACGAGCAGTACTTC
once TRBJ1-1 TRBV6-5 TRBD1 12 CATRKGATEAFF TGTGCCACCCGAAAGGGGGCCACTGAAGCTTTCTTT
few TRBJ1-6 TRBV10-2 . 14 CASSESGILVPLHF TGCGCCAGCAGTGAATCAGGGATACTCGTTCCCCTCCACTTT
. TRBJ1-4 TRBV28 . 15 CATITGAATNEKLFF TGTGCCACCATTACGGGGGCTGCAACTAATGAAAAACTGTTTTTT
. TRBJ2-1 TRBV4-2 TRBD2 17 CASSPAGTSGADNEQFF TGTGCCAGCAGCCCGGCGGGGACTAGCGGGGCCGACAATGAGCAGTTCTTC
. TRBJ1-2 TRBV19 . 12 CASSIMSGGYTF TGTGCCAGTAGTATAATGAGCGGAGGCTACACCTTC